The TCR beta chain described here comes from a study of cytomegalovirus exposure and HLA in healthy donors. Study-wide context: There were some 81 million unique TCRs (from HLA-typed donors) in an early data release.

Study-wide findings and caveats: An analysis done earlier found most TCR beta V segments productive about 87% or about 30% of the time.

Primers included in the PCR were 60 Vbeta and 13 Jbeta primers. Assay: immunoSEQ multiplex PCR; the TCRdb copy retains only in-frame clones and omits some. Here the sample spans 150,000 to 200,000 clones, about 75% being singletons. This clone has a single count. Its specificity is not known. Germline V gene lookup returns CDR1 ENHRY and CDR2 SYGVKD. Trimming pared 0 bases from V and 9 bases from J, leaving 11 bases between. CDR3 length: 13 residues. The receptor's source is a man over 45 in good health and CMV-seropositive. The sample consisted of PBMCs. V is TRBV10-3 and J is TRBJ2-5; weak D call: TRBD2 (5 bases). CDR3 coding DNA: TGTGCCATCAGTGAGTCGAACGGACTCTCCCAGTACTTC. It is translated as CAISESNGLSQYF.